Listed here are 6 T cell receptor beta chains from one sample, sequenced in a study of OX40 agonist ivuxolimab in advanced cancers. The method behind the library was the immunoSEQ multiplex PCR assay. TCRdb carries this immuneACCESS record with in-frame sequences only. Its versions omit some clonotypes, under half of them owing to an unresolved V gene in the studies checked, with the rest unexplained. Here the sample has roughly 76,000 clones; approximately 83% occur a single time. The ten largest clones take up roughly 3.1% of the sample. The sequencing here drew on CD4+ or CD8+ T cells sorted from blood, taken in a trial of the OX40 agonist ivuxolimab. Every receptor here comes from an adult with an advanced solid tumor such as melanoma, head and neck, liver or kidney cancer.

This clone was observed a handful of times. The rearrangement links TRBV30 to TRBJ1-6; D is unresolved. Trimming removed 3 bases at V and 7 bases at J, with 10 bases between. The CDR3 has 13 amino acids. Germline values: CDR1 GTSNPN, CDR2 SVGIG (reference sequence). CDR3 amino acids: CAWSLKPNSPLHF. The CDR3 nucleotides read TGTGCCTGGAGCCTCAAACCAAATTCACCCCTCCACTTT.

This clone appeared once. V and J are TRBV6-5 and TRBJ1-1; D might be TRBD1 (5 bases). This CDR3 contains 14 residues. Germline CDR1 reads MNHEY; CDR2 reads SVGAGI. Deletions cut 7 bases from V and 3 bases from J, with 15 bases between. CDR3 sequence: CASTIYQGDTEAFF. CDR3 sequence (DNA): TGTGCCAGCACAATCTACCAGGGAGACACTGAAGCTTTCTTT.

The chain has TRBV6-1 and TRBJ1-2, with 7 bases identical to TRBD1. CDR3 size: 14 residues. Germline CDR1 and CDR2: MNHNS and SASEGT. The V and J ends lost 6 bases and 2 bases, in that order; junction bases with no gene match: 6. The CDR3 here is CASSRDRTNYGYTF. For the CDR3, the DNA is TGTGCCAGCAGCAGGGACAGAACGAACTATGGCTACACCTTC.

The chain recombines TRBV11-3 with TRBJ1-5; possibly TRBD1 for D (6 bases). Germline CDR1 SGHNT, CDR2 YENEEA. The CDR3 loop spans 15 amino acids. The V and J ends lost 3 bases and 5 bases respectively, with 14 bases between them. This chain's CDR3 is CASSFAGTFYQPQHF. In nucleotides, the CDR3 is TGTGCCAGCAGCTTCGCCGGGACATTTTATCAGCCCCAGCATTTT.

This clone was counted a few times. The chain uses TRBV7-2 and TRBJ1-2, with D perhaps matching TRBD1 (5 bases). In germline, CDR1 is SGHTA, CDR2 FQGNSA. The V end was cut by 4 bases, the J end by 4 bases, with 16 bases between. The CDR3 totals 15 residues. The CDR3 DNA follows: TGTGCCAGCAGCTCCGTCGGGCAGGGTGGCTATGGCTACACCTTC. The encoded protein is CASSSVGQGGYGYTF. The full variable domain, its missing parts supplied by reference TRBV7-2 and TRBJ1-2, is GAGVSQSPSNKVTEKGKDVELRCDPISGHTALYWYRQSLGQGLEFLIYFQGNSAPDKSGLPSDRFSAERTGGSVSTLTIQRTQQEDSAVYLCASSSVGQGGYGYTFGSGTRLTVV.

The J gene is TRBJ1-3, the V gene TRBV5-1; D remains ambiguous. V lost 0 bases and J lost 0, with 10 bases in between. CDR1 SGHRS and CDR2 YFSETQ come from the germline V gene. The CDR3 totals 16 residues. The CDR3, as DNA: TGCGCCAGCAGCTTGGATAACAGCTACTCTGGAAACACCATATATTTT. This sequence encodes CASSLDNSYSGNTIYF.